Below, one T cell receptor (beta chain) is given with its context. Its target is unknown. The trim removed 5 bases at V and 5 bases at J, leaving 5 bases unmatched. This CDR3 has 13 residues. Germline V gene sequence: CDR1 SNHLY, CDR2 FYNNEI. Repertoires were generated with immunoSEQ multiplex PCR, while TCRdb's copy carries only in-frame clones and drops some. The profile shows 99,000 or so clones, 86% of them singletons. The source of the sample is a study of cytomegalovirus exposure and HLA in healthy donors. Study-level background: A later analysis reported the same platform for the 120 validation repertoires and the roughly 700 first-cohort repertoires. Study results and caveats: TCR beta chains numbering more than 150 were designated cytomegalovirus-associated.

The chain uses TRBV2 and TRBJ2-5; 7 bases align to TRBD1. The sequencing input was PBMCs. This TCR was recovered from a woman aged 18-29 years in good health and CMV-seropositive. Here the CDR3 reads CASSSGQQETQYF. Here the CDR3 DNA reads TGTGCCAGCAGTTCGGGACAGCAGGAGACCCAGTACTTC.